The 13 T cell receptor beta chains listed next were all sequenced from one sample in a study of blood T cell repertoires in COVID-19. This table comes from immunoSEQ multiplex PCR, and its TCRdb copy is limited to in-frame clones, with some not included. Of approximately 290,000 clones listed, about 85% are singletons. The specimen was peripheral blood. The receptors derive from a human donor with COVID-19, enrolled during active disease. The donor label of this sample is uncertain.

The chain links TRBV19 to TRBJ1-1; D is possibly TRBD1 (5 bases). Trimming pared 2 bases from V and 3 bases from J, leaving 7 bases between. Germline CDR1 is LNHDA and CDR2 is SQIVND (reference sequence). The CDR3 contains 13 residues. The DNA of the CDR3 is TGTGCCAGTAGTATAAAAGGGGACACTGAAGCTTTCTTT. Its translation is CASSIKGDTEAFF.

The CDR3 DNA reads as TGTGCCAGCATTTTACCGGGCCGGGGTGAAGCTTTCTTT. It translates to CASILPGRGEAFF. This chain links TRBV7-2 with TRBJ1-1; D is ambiguous. The CDR3 loop spans 13 amino acids. V gave up 7 bases and J gave up 7 bases, with 16 bases separating them. Germline CDR1 SGHTA, CDR2 FQGNSA.

The chain is built from TRBV24-1 and TRBJ2-2; no clear D. V lost 3 bases to trimming and J lost 5 bases, with 6 bases between them. In germline, CDR1 is KGHDR, CDR2 SFDVKD. This CDR3 contains 13 residues. The CDR3 reads CATSDASTGELFF. CDR3 DNA sequence: TGTGCCACCAGTGATGCCAGTACCGGGGAGCTGTTTTTT.

The genes are TRBV6-5 and TRBJ1-1; 9 bases are a match to TRBD1. This CDR3 is built from 14 residues. Trimming at V came to 5 bases and at J to 5 bases, leaving 6 bases not matched to a gene. Germline V gives CDR1 MNHEY, CDR2 SVGAGI. DNA of the CDR3: TGTGCCAGCAGTCTCGGACAGGGGAGAACTGAAGCTTTCTTT. This codes for CASSLGQGRTEAFF.

The chain carries TRBV6-2 or TRBV6-3 and TRBJ1-1; D remains unclear. The CDR3 spans 13 residues. V shed 5 bases and J shed 9 bases, with 16 bases lying between them. Germline-derived CDR1 and CDR2 are MNHEY and SVGEGT. CDR3 sequence: CASSQPGRNQAFF. In nucleotides, the CDR3 is TGTGCCAGCAGTCAACCAGGTCGGAATCAAGCTTTCTTT.

This chain joins TRBV28 and TRBJ1-5; D unresolved. This CDR3 is 13 amino acids long. CDR1 is MDHEN, CDR2 SYDVKM, per germline. Trimming removed 5 bases from V and 6 bases from J, with 11 bases in between. CDR3 coding DNA: TGTGCCAGCAGTATTGAGGGAGTTCAGCCCCAGCATTTT. Its protein product is CASSIEGVQPQHF.

This clone was recorded only once. As DNA, the CDR3 is TGTGCCAGCAGCTTAGACGGGACAGGTTACGGAGAGACCCAGTACTTC. Protein product: CASSLDGTGYGETQYF. This chain joins TRBV7-9 and TRBJ2-5; TRBD1 agrees at 8 bases. The trim removed 1 base at V and 4 bases at J, leaving 8 bases unmatched. Germline assignment: CDR1 SEHNR and CDR2 FQNEAQ (reference sequence). This CDR3 has 16 amino acids.

The V gene is TRBV7-2, the J gene TRBJ1-6; D is possibly TRBD1 (6 bases). CDR1 SGHTA and CDR2 FQGNSA come from the germline V gene. CDR3 size: 15 residues. V was shortened by 5 bases and J by 3 bases, with 11 bases between the two germline ends. In DNA, the CDR3 is TGTGCCAGCAGCATAGGACAGAACTATAATTCACCCCTCCACTTT. Encoded protein: CASSIGQNYNSPLHF.

This clone is a singleton in its sample. This chain connects TRBV19 to TRBJ2-1; 11 nucleotides line up with TRBD2. The CDR3 consists of 14 residues. Germline-derived CDR1 and CDR2 are LNHDA and SQIVND (reference sequence). V shed 10 bases and J 4 bases; nucleotides not matched to a gene: 6. Here the CDR3 reads CATSGTSGYNEQFF. CDR3 nucleotides: TGTGCCACCTCCGGGACTAGCGGTTACAATGAGCAGTTCTTC.

This rearrangement joins TRBV28 to TRBJ2-1, with 13 nucleotides matching TRBD2. Germline CDR1 reads MDHEN; CDR2 reads SYDVKM. The junction had 10 bases not matched to a gene; V was cut back by 5 bases and J by 6 bases. There are 17 residues in the CDR3. For the CDR3, the DNA is TGTGCCAGCAGTCCCCCCCGAAGACTAGCGGGAGGCAATGAGCAGTTCTTC. It specifies CASSPPRRLAGGNEQFF.

The chain links TRBV10-1 to TRBJ2-5; D remains unclear. This CDR3 spans 10 amino acids. V lost 7 bases and J 5 bases, leaving 5 bases between the germline ends. CDR1 WNHNN and CDR2 SYGVQD come from the germline V gene (reference sequence). Written as DNA, the CDR3 is TGCGCCAGCACAGCGGAGACCCAGTACTTC. As protein: CASTAETQYF.

CDR3 bases: TGCGCCAGCAGAGGAGGGGGCGGTAGGACTGAAGCTTTCTTT. Translated: CASRGGGGRTEAFF. The V and J genes are TRBV5-1 and TRBJ1-1; 7 nucleotides match TRBD1. V dropped 5 bases and J dropped 5; count of bases not matched to a gene: 9. The germline V gene encodes CDR1 SGHRS and CDR2 YFSETQ. This CDR3 contains 14 residues.

The chain links TRBV11-2 to TRBJ2-3; D is perhaps TRBD2 (6 bases). From germline, CDR1 is SGHAT and CDR2 FQNNGV. Trimming shortened V by 4 bases and J by 0 bases, and 14 bases separated the two germline ends. This CDR3 comprises 16 residues. CDR3 loop: CASSSPRERSTDTQYF. CDR3 DNA sequence: TGTGCCAGCAGCTCCCCCCGGGAGAGAAGCACAGATACGCAGTATTTT.